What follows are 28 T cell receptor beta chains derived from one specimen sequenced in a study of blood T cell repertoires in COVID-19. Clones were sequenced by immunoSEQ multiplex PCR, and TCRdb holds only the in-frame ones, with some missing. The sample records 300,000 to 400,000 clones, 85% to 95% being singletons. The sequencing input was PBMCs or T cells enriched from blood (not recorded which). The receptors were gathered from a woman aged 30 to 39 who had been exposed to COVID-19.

CDR3 loop: CASGTQGGTEAFF. CDR3 sequence (DNA): TGTGCCAGCGGAACTCAAGGGGGCACTGAAGCTTTCTTT. This chain uses TRBV11-1 with TRBJ1-1; D possibly corresponds to TRBD1 (6 bases). CDR3 size: 13 residues. The germline CDR1 and CDR2 sequences are SGHAT and FQDESV (reference sequence). Trimming pared 8 bases from V and 4 bases from J, leaving 14 bases between.

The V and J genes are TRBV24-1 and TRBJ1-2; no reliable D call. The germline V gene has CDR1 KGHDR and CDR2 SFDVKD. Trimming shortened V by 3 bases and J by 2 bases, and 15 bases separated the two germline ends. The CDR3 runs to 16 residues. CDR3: CATSDPTQTVNYGYTF. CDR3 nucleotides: TGTGCCACCAGTGATCCCACCCAAACAGTAAACTATGGCTACACCTTC.

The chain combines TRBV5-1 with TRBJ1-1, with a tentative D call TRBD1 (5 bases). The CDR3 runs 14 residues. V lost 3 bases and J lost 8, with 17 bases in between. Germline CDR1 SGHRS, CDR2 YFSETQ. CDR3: CASSSQFGRTEAFF. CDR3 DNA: TGCGCCAGCAGCTCCCAGTTCGGCAGGACAGAAGCTTTCTTT. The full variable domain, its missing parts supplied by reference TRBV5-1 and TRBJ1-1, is KAGVTQTPRYLIKTRGQQVTLSCSPISGHRSVSWYQQTPGQGLQFLFEYFSETQRNKGNFPGRFSGRQFSNSRSEMNVSTLELGDSALYLCASSSQFGRTEAFFGQGTRLTVV.

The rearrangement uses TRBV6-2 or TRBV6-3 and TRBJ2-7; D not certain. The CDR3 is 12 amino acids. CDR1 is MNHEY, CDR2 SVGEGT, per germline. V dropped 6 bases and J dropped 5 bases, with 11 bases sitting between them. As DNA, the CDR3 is TGTGCCAGCAGCCCGAGCCTTCACGAGCAGTACTTC. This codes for CASSPSLHEQYF.

The CDR3 DNA reads TGTGCCAGCAGCTTAGAGGACAGGGACGTAAGGTCACCCCTCCACTTT. It encodes CASSLEDRDVRSPLHF. The chain couples TRBV7-7 to TRBJ1-6, with 8 bases lining up with TRBD1. The CDR3 is 16 amino acids. The V and J ends lost 1 base and 10 bases, in that order; junction bases with no gene match: 9. CDR1 is SSHAT, CDR2 FNYEAQ, per germline (reference sequence). Full variable domain (missing parts from reference TRBV7-7 and TRBJ1-6): GAGVSQSPRYKVTKRGQDVTLRCDPISSHATLYWYQQALGQGPEFLTYFNYEAQPDKSGLPSDRFSAERPEGSISTLTIQRTEQRDSAMYRCASSLEDRDVRSPLHFGNGTRLTVT.

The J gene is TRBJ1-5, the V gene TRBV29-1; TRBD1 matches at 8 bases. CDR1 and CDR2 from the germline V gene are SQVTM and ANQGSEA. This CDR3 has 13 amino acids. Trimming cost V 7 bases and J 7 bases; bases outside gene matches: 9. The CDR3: CSAQGQGGQPQHF. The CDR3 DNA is TGCAGCGCACAAGGACAGGGAGGCCAGCCCCAGCATTTT. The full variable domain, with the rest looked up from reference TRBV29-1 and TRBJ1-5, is SAVISQKPSRDICQRGTSLTIQCQVDSQVTMMFWYRQQPGQSLTLIATANQGSEATYESGFVIDKFPISRPNLTFSTLTVSNMSPEDSSIYLCSAQGQGGQPQHFGDGTRLSIL.

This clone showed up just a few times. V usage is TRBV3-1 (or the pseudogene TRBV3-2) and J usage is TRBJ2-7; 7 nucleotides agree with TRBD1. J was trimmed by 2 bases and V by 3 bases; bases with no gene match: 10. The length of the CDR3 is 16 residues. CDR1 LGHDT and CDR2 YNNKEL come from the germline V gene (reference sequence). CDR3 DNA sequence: TGTGCCAGCAGCCACCGACAGGGCCGGCGCCCCTACGAGCAGTACTTC. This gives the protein CASSHRQGRRPYEQYF.

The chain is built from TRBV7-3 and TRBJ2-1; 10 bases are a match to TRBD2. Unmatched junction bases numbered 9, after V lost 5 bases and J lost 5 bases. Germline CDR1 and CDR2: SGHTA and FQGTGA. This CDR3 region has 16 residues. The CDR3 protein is CASSPAAGGRNNEQFF. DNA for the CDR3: TGTGCCAGCAGCCCAGCAGCGGGGGGGCGTAACAATGAGCAGTTCTTC.

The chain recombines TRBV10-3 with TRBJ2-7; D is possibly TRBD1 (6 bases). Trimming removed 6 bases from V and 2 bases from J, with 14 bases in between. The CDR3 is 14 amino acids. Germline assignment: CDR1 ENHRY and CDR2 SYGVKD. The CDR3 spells CAIRGADGTYEQYF. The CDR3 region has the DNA TGTGCCATCAGGGGGGCGGACGGGACCTACGAGCAGTACTTC.

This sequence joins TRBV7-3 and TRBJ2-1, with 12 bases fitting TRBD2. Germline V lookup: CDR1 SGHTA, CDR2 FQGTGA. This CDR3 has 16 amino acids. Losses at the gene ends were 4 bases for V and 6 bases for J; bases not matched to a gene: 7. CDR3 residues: CASSSSLAGGINEQFF. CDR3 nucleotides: TGTGCCAGCAGCTCTAGTCTAGCGGGGGGGATCAATGAGCAGTTCTTC.

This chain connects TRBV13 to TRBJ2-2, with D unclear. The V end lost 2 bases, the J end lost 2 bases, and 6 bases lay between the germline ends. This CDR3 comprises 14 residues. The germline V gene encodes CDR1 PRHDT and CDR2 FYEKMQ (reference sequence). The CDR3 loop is CASSLKSNTGELFF. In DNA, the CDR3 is TGTGCCAGCAGCTTAAAATCAAACACCGGGGAGCTGTTTTTT.

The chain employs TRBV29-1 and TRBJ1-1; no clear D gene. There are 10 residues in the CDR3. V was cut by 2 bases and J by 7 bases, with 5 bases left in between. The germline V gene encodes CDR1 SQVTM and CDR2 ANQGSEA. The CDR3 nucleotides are TGCAGCGTTGAATTATATGAAGCTTTCTTT. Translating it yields CSVELYEAFF. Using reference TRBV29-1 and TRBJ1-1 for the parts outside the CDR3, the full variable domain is SAVISQKPSRDICQRGTSLTIQCQVDSQVTMMFWYRQQPGQSLTLIATANQGSEATYESGFVIDKFPISRPNLTFSTLTVSNMSPEDSSIYLCSVELYEAFFGQGTRLTVV.

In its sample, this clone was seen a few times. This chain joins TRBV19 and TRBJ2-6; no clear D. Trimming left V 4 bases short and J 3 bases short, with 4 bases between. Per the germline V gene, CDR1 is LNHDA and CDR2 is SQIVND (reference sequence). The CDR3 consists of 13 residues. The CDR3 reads CASSTRGANVLTF. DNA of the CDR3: TGTGCCAGTAGTACTCGTGGGGCCAACGTCCTGACTTTC.

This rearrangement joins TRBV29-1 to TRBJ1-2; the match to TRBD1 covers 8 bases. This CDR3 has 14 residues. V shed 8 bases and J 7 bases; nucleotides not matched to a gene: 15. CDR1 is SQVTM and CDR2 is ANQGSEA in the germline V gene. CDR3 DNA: TGCAGCACAACGGCCCTAGGCACAGGGGGTGGCTACACCTTC. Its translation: CSTTALGTGGGYTF.

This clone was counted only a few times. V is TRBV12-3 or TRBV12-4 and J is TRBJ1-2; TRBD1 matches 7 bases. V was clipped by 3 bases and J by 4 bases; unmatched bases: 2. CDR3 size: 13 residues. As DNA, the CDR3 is TGTGCCAGCAGTTTGGAGGGGGCCTATGGCTACACCTTC. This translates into CASSLEGAYGYTF.

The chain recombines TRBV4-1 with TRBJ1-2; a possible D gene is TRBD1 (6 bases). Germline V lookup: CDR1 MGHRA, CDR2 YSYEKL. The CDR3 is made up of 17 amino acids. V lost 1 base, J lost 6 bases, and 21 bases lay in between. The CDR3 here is CASSQVWGNRDGHGYTF. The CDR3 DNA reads TGCGCCAGCAGCCAAGTATGGGGGAACAGGGATGGTCATGGCTACACCTTC.

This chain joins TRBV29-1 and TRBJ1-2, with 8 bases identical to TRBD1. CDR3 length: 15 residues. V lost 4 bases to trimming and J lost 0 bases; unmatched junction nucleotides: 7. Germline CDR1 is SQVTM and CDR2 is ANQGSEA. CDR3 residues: CSVAATGVTNYGYTF. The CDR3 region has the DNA TGCAGCGTTGCCGCGACAGGGGTAACTAACTATGGCTACACCTTC.

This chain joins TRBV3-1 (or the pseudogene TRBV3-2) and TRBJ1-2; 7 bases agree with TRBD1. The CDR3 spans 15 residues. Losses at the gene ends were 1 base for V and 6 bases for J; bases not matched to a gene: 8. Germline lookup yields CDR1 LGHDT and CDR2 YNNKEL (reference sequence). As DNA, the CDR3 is TGTGCCAGCAGCCAAGTAGGGGGCGCGGGAAATGGCTACACCTTC. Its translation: CASSQVGGAGNGYTF.

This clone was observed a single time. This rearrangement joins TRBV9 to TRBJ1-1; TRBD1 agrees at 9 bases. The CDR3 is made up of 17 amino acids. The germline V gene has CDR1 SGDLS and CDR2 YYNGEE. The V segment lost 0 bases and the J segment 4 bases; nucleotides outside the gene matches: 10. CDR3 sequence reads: CASSVAGTGSIGTEAFF. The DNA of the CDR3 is TGTGCCAGCAGCGTAGCGGGGACAGGGAGTATCGGCACTGAAGCTTTCTTT.

The CDR3 bases are TGTGCCAGCACTGGACAGGGTAGTCAGGGCAGCGGAGAGACCCAGTACTTC. Its protein is CASTGQGSQGSGETQYF. The V call is TRBV21-1, the J call TRBJ2-5; the table's D call, TRBD1, has no DNA check behind it. TRBV21-1 is classified as a pseudogene. The CDR3 loop spans 17 amino acids.

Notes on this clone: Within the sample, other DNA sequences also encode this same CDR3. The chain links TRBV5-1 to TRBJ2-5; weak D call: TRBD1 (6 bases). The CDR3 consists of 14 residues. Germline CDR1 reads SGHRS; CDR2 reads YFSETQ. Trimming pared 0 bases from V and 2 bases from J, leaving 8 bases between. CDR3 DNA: TGCGCCAGCAGCTTGGGGACAGTTCAAGAGACCCAGTACTTC. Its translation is CASSLGTVQETQYF.

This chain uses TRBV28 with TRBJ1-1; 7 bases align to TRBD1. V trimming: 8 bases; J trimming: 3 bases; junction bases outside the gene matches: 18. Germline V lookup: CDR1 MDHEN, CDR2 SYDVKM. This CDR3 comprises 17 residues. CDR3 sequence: CASSRVGGLSHHTEAFF. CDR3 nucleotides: TGTGCCAGCTCAAGGGTAGGGGGCCTATCCCATCACACTGAAGCTTTCTTT.

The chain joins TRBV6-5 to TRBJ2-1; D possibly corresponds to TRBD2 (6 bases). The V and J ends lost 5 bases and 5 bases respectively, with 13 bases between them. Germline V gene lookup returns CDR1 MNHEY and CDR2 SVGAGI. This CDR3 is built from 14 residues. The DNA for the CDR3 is TGTGCCAGCAGTACGGAGGGTTCCGACAATGAGCAGTTCTTC. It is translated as CASSTEGSDNEQFF.

The CDR3 loop is CASSQSRGRGGRGDSPLHF. Written as DNA, the CDR3 is TGTGCCAGCAGCCAAAGTAGGGGGAGAGGGGGCCGGGGAGATTCACCCCTCCACTTT. The rearrangement links TRBV4-2 to TRBJ1-6, with TRBD1 matching over 7 bases. The CDR3 sequence is 19 residues long. Trimming cost V 2 bases and J 8 bases; bases outside gene matches: 18. Germline assignment: CDR1 LGHNA and CDR2 YNFKEQ.

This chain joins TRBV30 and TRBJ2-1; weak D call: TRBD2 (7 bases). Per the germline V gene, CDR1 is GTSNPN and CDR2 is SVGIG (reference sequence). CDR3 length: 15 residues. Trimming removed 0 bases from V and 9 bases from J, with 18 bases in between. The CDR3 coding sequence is TGTGCCTGGAGTGTTTTGGGGGGGGCGAGCGGTGAGCAGTTCTTC. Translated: CAWSVLGGASGEQFF.

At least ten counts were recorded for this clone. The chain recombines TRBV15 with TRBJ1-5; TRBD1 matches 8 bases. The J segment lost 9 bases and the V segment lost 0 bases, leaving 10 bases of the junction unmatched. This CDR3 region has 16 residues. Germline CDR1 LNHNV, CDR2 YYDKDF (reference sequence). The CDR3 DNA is TGTGCCACCAGCAGAGATTACAGGGGGACCGAGGGGCCCCAGCATTTT. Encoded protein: CATSRDYRGTEGPQHF.

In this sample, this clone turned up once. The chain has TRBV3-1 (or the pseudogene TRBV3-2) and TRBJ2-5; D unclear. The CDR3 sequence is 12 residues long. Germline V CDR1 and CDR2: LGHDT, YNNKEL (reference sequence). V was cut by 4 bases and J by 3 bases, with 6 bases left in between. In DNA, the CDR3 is TGTGCCAGCAGCCTTAACAAAGAGACCCAGTACTTC. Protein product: CASSLNKETQYF.

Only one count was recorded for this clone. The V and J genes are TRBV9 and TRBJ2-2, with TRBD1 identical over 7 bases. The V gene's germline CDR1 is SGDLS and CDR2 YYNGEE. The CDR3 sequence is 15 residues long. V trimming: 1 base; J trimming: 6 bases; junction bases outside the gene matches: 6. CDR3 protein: CASSVRQGVAGELFF. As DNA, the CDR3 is TGTGCCAGCAGCGTAAGACAGGGTGTGGCCGGGGAGCTGTTTTTT.